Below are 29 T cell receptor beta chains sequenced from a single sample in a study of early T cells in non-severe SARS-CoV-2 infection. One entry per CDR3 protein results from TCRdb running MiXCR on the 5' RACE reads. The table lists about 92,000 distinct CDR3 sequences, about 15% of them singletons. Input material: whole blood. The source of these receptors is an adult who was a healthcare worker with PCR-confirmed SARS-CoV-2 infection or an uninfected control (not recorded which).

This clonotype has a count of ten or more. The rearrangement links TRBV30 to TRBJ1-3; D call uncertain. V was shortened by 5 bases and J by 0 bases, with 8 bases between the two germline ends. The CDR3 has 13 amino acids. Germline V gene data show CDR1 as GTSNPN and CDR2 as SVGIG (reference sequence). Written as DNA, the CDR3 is TGTGCCTGGGACTCGAGCTCTGGAAACACCATATATTTT. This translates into CAWDSSSGNTIYF.

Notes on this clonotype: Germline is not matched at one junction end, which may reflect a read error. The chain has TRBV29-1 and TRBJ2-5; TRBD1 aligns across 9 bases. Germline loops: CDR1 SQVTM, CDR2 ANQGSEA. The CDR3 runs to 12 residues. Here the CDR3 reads CSGEQGAETQYF. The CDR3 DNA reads TGCAGCGGTGAACAGGGGGCAGAGACCCAGTACTTC.

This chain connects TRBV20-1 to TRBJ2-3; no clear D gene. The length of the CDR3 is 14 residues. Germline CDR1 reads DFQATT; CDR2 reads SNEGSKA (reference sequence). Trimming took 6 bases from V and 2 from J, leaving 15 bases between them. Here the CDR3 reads CSALRDPDTDTQYF. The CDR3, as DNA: TGCAGTGCCCTACGCGATCCCGACACAGATACGCAGTATTTT.

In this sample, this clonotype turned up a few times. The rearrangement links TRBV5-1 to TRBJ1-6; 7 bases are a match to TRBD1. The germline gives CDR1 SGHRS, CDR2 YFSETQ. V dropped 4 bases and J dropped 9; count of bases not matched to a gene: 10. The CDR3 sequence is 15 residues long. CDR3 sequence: CASSQRQGRGSPLHF. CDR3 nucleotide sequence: TGCGCCAGCAGCCAACGACAGGGACGAGGTTCACCCCTCCACTTT.

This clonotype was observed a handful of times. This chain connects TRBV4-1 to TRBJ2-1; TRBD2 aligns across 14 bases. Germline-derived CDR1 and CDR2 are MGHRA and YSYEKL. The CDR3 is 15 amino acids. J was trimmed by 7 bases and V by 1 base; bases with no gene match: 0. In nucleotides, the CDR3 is TGCGCCAGCAGCCAAGGACTAGCGGGGGGGAATGAGCAGTTCTTC. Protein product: CASSQGLAGGNEQFF.

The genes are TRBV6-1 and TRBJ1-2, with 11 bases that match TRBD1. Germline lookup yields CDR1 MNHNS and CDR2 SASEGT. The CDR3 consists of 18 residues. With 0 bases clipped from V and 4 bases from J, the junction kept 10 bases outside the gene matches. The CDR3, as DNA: TGTGCCAGCAGTGAAGCGCTTCTCAGGACAGGGGGCGCCTATGGCTACACCTTC. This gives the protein CASSEALLRTGGAYGYTF.

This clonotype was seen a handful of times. CDR3 sequence reads: CASSPHQTSSGDLNNEQFF. CDR3 DNA sequence: TGTGCCAGCAGCCCCCACCAGACTAGTAGCGGGGACTTAAACAATGAGCAGTTCTTC. V is TRBV3-1 and J is TRBJ2-1; 8 bases line up with TRBD2. The V and J ends lost 4 bases and 5 bases, in that order; junction bases with no gene match: 19. CDR3 length equals 19 residues. CDR1 and CDR2 from the germline V gene are LGHDT and YNNKEL (reference sequence).

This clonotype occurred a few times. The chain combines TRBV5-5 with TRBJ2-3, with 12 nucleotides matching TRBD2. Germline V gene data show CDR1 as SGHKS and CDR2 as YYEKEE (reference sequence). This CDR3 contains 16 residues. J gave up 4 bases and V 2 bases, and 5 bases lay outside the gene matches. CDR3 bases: TGTGCCAGCAGCTTACAGTCTAGCGGGAGGGCAGATACGCAGTATTTT. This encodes CASSLQSSGRADTQYF.

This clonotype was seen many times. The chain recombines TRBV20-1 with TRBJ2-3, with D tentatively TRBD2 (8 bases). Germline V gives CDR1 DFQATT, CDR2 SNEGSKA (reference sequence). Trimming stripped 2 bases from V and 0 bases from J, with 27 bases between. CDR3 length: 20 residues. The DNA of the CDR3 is TGCAGTGCTAGAACCCGAGGACAGGATCTTCAGCGGGGGAGCACAGATACGCAGTATTTT. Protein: CSARTRGQDLQRGSTDTQYF.

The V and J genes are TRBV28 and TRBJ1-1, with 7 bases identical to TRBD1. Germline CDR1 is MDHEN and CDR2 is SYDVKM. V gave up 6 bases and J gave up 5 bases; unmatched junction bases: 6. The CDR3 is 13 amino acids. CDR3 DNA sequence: TGTGCCAGCAGCAACGACAGGGTAACTGAAGCTTTCTTT. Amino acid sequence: CASSNDRVTEAFF.

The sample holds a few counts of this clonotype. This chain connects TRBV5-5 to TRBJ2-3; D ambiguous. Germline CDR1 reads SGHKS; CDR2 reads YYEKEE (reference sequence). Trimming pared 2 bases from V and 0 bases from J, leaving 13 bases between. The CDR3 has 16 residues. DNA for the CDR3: TGTGCCAGCAGCTTTACTCTTTCCCACAGCACAGATACGCAGTATTTT. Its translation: CASSFTLSHSTDTQYF.

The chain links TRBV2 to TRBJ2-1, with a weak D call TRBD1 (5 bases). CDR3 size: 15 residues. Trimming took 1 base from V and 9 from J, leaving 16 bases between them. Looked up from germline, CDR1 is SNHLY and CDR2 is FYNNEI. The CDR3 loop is CASSEGAPIRGEQFF. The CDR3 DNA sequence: TGTGCCAGCAGTGAAGGGGCCCCGATTAGGGGTGAGCAGTTCTTC.

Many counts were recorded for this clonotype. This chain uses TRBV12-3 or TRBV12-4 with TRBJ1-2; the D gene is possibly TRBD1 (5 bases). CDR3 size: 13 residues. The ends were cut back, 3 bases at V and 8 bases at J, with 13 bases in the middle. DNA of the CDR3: TGTGCCAGCAGTTTGGGGCAGAGTGGCGGCTACACCTTC. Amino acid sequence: CASSLGQSGGYTF.

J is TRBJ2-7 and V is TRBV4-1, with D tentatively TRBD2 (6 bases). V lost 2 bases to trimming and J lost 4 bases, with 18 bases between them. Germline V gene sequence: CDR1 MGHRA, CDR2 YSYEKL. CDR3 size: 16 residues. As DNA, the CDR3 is TGCGCCAGCAGCCAATTACCGGGAGCCGCTAGGTACGAGCAGTACTTC. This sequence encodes CASSQLPGAARYEQYF.

The CDR3 DNA reads TGTGCCAGCAGCGGAGGCGCAGCGAACACCGGGGAGCTGTTTTTT. Amino acids: CASSGGAANTGELFF. This chain uses TRBV7-7 with TRBJ2-2, with D maybe TRBD2 (5 bases). Germline assignment: CDR1 SSHAT and CDR2 FNYEAQ (reference sequence). This CDR3 contains 15 residues. The V gene lost 5 bases and the J gene lost 0 bases, with 10 bases spanning the gap.

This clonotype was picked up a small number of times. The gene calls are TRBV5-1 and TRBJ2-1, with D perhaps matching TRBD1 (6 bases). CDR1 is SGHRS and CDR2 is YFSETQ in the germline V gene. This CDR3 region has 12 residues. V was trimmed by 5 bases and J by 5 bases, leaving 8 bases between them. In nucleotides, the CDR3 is TGCGCCAGCAGGACAGGTAACAATGAGCAGTTCTTC. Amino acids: CASRTGNNEQFF.

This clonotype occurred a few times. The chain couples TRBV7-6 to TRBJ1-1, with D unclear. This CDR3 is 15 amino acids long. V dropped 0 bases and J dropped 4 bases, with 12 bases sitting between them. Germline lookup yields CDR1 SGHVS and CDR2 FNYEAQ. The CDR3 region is CASSLAEGIGTEAFF. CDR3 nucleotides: TGTGCCAGCAGCTTAGCTGAGGGTATAGGCACTGAAGCTTTCTTT.

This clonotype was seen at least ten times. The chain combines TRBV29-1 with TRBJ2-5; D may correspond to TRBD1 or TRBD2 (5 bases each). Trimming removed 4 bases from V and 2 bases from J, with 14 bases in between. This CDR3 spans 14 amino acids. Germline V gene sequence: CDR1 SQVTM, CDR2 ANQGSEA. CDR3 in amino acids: CSVVPRDGQETQYF. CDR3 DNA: TGCAGCGTTGTCCCCCGGGACGGACAAGAGACCCAGTACTTC. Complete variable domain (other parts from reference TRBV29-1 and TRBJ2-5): SAVISQKPSRDICQRGTSLTIQCQVDSQVTMMFWYRQQPGQSLTLIATANQGSEATYESGFVIDKFPISRPNLTFSTLTVSNMSPEDSSIYLCSVVPRDGQETQYFGPGTRLLVL.

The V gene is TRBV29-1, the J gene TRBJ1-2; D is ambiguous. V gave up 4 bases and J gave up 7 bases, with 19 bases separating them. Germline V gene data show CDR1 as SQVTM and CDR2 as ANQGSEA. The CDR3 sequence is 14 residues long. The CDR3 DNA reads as TGCAGCGTTGTTAACCGCGGCACCGCCTCTGGCTACACCTTC. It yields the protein CSVVNRGTASGYTF.

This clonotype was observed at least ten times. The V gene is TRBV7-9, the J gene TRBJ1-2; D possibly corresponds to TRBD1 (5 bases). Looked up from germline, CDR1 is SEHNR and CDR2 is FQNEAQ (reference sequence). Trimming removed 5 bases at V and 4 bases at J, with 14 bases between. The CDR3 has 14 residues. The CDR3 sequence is CASSPQGSAYGYTF. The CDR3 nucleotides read TGTGCCAGCAGCCCTCAGGGTTCGGCCTATGGCTACACCTTC.

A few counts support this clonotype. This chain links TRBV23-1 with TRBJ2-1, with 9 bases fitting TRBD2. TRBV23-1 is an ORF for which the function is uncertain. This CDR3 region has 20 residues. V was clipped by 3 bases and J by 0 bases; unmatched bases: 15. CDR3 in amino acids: CASSHEKASGTGSSYNEQFF. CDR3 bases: TGCGCCAGCAGTCACGAGAAGGCTAGCGGGACGGGGAGCTCCTACAATGAGCAGTTCTTC.

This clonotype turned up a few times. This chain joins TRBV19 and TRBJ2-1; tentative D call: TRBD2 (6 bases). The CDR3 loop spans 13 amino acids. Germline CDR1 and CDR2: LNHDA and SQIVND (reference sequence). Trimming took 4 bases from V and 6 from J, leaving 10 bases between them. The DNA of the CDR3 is TGTGCCAGTAGTAGTGCGGGAATCAATGAGCAGTTCTTC. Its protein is CASSSAGINEQFF. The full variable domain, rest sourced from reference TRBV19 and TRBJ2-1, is DGGITQSPKYLFRKEGQNVTLSCEQNLNHDAMYWYRQDPGQGLRLIYYSQIVNDFQKGDIAEGYSVSREKKESFPLTVTSAQKNPTAFYLCASSSAGINEQFFGPGTRLTVL.

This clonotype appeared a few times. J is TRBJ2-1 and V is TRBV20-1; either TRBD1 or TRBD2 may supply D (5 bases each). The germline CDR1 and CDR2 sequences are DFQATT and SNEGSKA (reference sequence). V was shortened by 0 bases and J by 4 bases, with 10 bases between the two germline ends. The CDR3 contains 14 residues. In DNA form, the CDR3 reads TGCAGTGCTAGAGATCTTGGGGGTTACAATGAGCAGTTCTTC. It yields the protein CSARDLGGYNEQFF.

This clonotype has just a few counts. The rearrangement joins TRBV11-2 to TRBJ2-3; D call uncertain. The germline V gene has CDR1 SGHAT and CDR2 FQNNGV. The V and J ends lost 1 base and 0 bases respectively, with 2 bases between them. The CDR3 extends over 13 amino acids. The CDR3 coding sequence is TGTGCCAGCAGCTTAGTAAGCACAGATACGCAGTATTTT. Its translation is CASSLVSTDTQYF.

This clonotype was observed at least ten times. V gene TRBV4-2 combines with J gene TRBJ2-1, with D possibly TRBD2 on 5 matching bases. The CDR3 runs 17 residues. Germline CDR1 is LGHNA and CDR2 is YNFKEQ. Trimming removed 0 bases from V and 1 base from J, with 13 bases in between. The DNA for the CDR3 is TGTGCCAGCAGCCAAGAGACGGCGAGCGGTTCCTACAATGAGCAGTTCTTC. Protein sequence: CASSQETASGSYNEQFF.

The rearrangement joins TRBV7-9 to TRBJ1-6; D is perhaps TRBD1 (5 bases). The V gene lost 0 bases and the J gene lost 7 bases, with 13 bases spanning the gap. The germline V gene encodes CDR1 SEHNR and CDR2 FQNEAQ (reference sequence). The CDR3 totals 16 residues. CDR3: CASSLAGRGPNSPLHF. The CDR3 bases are TGTGCCAGCAGCTTAGCGGGACGGGGACCAAATTCACCCCTCCACTTT.

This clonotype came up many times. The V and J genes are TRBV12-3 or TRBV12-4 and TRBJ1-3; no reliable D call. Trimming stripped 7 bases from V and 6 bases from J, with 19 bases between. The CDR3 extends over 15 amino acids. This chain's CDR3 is CASTSVSGSLNTIYF. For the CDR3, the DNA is TGTGCCAGCACCTCAGTTTCGGGGTCCTTAAACACCATATATTTT.

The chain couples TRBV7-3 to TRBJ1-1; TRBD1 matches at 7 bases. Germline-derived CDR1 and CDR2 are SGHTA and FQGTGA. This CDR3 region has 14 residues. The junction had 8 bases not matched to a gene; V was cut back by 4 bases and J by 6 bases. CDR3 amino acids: CASSSTGKGAEAFF. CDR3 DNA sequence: TGTGCCAGCAGCTCGACAGGGAAGGGAGCTGAAGCTTTCTTT.

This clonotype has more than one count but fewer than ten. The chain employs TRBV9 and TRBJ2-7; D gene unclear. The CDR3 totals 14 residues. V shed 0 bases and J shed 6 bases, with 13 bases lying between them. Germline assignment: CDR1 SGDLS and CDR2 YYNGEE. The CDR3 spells CASSVDQARSEQYF. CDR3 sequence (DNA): TGTGCCAGCAGCGTAGATCAGGCCCGGAGCGAGCAGTACTTC.